This TCR beta chain was sequenced for a study of cytomegalovirus exposure and HLA in healthy donors. The germline gives CDR1 SQVTM, CDR2 ANQGSEA. CDR3 length: 17 amino acids. The germline V and J ends were trimmed by 6 bases and 0 bases, with 21 bases remaining between them. This clone has a handful of counts. PCR primers comprised 60 Vbeta and 13 Jbeta primers. The assay was immunoSEQ multiplex PCR, and TCRdb's table has in-frame clones only and misses some. There are approximately 130,000 clones in the sample; under 85% occur only once, and 9% to 9.5% lies in the top ten. The specimen was PBMCs. V gene TRBV29-1 combines with J gene TRBJ2-1, with a possible D match to TRBD1 (6 bases). This TCR was sampled from a woman in her forties or fifties in good health and CMV-seropositive. CDR3 residues: CSVGAVLRADSYNEQFF. DNA of the CDR3: TGCAGCGTGGGGGCGGTTCTTAGGGCAGACTCCTACAATGAGCAGTTCTTC.